This TCR beta chain was documented in a study of T cell responses to AZD1222 COVID-19 vaccine. Study-wide results and caveats: Two AZD1222 administrations were followed by greater Spike-specific TCR breadth and depth. Among vaccine-associated CD4 TCRs, coverage spanned spike, with dominance at 160-218 and 743-854. Most donors were white British and more were female, and clonal diversity was possibly underestimated. The peak T cell response came first, and repertoires were sampled only after it.

Germline V CDR1 and CDR2: GTSNPN, SVGIG (reference sequence). The CDR3 length is 14 residues. V lost 0 bases to trimming and J lost 5 bases, with 13 bases between them. A note on this clone: The antigen remains unidentified.

The protocol was immunoSEQ multiplex PCR, while the TCRdb copy is restricted to in-frame clones and leaves out a portion. The sample holds more than 150,000 clones; 92% are singletons and the top ten take more than 9%. The chain couples TRBV30 to TRBJ1-1; D ambiguous. The sequenced sample was peripheral blood, obtained on day 0 of AZD1222 vaccination. The clonotype originates from an adult in good health. DNA of the CDR3: TGTGCCTGGAGTGTGTACGGAAGAGGGACTGAAGCTTTCTTT. Translation: CAWSVYGRGTEAFF.